The TCR beta chain under discussion was sequenced for a study of OX40 agonist ivuxolimab in advanced cancers. Assay used: immunoSEQ multiplex PCR; TCRdb lists only in-frame clones, some missing. Among roughly 60,000 clones listed, under 95% were seen once. General study points: On average, a greater number of expanded clones characterised CD8+ T cells relative to CD4+.

Points on this clone: Its cognate antigen is unknown.

Germline assignment: CDR1 SGHTA and CDR2 FQGNSA. Between the trimmed V and J ends, which lost 2 bases and 7 bases, there was a span of 15 bases. The CDR3 has 14 residues. With autoimmune disease history or systemic immunosuppression, patients were excluded. The receptor's source is an adult with an advanced solid tumor such as melanoma, head and neck, liver or kidney cancer. V is TRBV7-2 and J is TRBJ2-7; D might be TRBD2 (6 bases). Here the sequenced sample was CD4+ or CD8+ T cells sorted from blood, taken in a trial of the OX40 agonist ivuxolimab. This chain's CDR3 is CASSLQEGRGEQYF. CDR3 sequence (DNA): TGTGCCAGCAGCTTACAGGAGGGGAGAGGGGAGCAGTACTTC.